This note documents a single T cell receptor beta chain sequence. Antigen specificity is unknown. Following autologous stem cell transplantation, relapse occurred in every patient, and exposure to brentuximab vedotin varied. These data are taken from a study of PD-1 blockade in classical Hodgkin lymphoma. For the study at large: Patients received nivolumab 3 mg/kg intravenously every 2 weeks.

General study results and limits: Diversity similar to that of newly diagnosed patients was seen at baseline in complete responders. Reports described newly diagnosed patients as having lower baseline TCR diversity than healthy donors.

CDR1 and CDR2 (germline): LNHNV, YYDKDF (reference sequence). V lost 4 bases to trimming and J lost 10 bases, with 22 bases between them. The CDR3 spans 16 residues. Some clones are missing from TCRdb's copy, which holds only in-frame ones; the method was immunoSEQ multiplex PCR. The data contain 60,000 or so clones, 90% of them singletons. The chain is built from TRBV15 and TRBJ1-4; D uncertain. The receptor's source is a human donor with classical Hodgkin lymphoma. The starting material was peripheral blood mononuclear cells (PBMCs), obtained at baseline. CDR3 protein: CATSNANWPEDRKLFF. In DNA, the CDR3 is TGTGCCACCAGCAATGCAAATTGGCCGGAGGACCGAAAACTGTTTTTT.